These T cell receptor beta chains were read from a single sample in a study of cytomegalovirus exposure and HLA in healthy donors. Only in-frame clones appear in the TCRdb table, and some are missing; sequencing was by immunoSEQ multiplex PCR. The table lists more than 300,000 clones, 86% of them singletons. What was sequenced was PBMCs. The receptor set was obtained from a woman aged 18-29 years in good health and CMV-seronegative. Each CDR3 is given with its conserved first and last residue. Fields, in order: J gene, V gene, D gene, clone size, CDR3 DNA, CDR3 protein. The D gene is left open where the match is weak. Some rows mark clone size as missing; the rest say once, few, many or name a class of expanded clone.

TRBJ1-2,TRBV5-6,NA,NA,TGTGCCAGCAGCTTGGACCAGGCCCGATACTATGGCTACACCTTC,CASSLDQARYYGYTF
TRBJ2-1,TRBV29-1,TRBD2,NA,TGCAGCGTTTCACTAGCGGCCCAGACCTACAATGAGCAGTTCTTC,CSVSLAAQTYNEQFF
TRBJ2-7,TRBV4-1,TRBD2,NA,TGCGCCAGCAGCCAAGATCGGGCTAGCGGGGGCCCCGGGGAGCAGTACTTC,CASSQDRASGGPGEQYF
TRBJ2-7,TRBV4-1,NA,NA,TGCGCCAGCAGCCAAGTGTGGCCGGGAAACTCCTACGAGCAGTACTTC,CASSQVWPGNSYEQYF
TRBJ2-5,TRBV7-7,NA,NA,TGTGCCAGCAGTTTTGGGGATGGGGGGTTTCAAGAGACCCAGTACTTC,CASSFGDGGFQETQYF
TRBJ1-6,TRBV5-4,NA,NA,TGTGCCAGCAGCTTGACCCCGATATCCGAGACAGTGTACAATTCACCCCTCCACTTT,CASSLTPISETVYNSPLHF
TRBJ1-1,TRBV2,NA,NA,TGTGCCAGCAGTAACCTGACAGGATGGACTGAAGCTTTCTTT,CASSNLTGWTEAFF
TRBJ2-7,TRBV6-1,NA,NA,TGTGCCAGCAGAATTTCGCCGGACAGTCTCTACGAGCAGTACTTC,CASRISPDSLYEQYF
TRBJ2-3,TRBV5-4,TRBD2,NA,TGTGCCAGCAGCTTGAGGGGACTAGCCACAGATACGCAGTATTTT,CASSLRGLATDTQYF
TRBJ2-5,TRBV11-2,TRBD1,NA,TGTGCCAGCAGCTTGGGACAGGGCGTAGGGGAGACCCAGTACTTC,CASSLGQGVGETQYF
TRBJ2-1,TRBV27,TRBD1,NA,TGTGCCAGCAGTTTACACAGGGGGAATGAGCAGTTCTTC,CASSLHRGNEQFF
TRBJ2-7,TRBV5-1,NA,NA,TGCGCCAGCAGCGAATCCGGGAACGAGCAGTACTTC,CASSESGNEQYF
TRBJ1-2,TRBV28,NA,once,TGTGCCAGCAGTTCAACAACCACCTCGAACAGGGCCGGCTACACCTTC,CASSSTTTSNRAGYTF
TRBJ1-1,TRBV30,NA,NA,TGTGCCTGGAGCACGTCCGGGTTTGGGACTGAAGCTTTCTTT,CAWSTSGFGTEAFF
TRBJ2-7,TRBV30,TRBD1,NA,TGTGCCTGGAGTTCGGGACAGGGGTCTCCCTACGAGCAGTACTTC,CAWSSGQGSPYEQYF
TRBJ1-5,TRBV19,TRBD1,NA,TGTGCCAGTTGGGACAGGGGAGGTAGCAATCAGCCCCAGCATTTT,CASWDRGGSNQPQHF
TRBJ1-4,TRBV15,NA,NA,TGTGCCACCAGCAGAGAACGGAGGGATGAAAAACTGTTTTTT,CATSRERRDEKLFF
TRBJ2-7,TRBV28,NA,once,TGTGCCAGCAGTCTCACCCCAGGGAAGAGCTCCTACGAGCAGTACTTC,CASSLTPGKSSYEQYF
TRBJ1-6,TRBV4-1,NA,NA,TGCGCCAGCAGCCCTCGGTTCGGAGGAGATTCACCCCTCCACTTT,CASSPRFGGDSPLHF
TRBJ2-7,TRBV7-8,NA,NA,TGTGCCAGCAGCCCAAGTGGGGGGACCTTCTACGAGCAGTACTTC,CASSPSGGTFYEQYF
TRBJ2-2,TRBV27,TRBD2,NA,TGTGCCAGCAGTTTAACCCCCCCTAGCGGGAGGGGCACCGGGGAGCTGTTTTTT,CASSLTPPSGRGTGELFF
TRBJ2-7,TRBV15,NA,NA,TGTGCCACCAGCAGAGGTAGGAGTGGTTACGAGCAGTACTTC,CATSRGRSGYEQYF
TRBJ1-6,TRBV19,TRBD1,NA,TGTGCCAGTAGTGGCTCGAGGACAGGGCTCGGTTCACCCCTCCACTTT,CASSGSRTGLGSPLHF
TRBJ2-1,TRBV2,TRBD2,NA,TGTGCCAGCAGACCGGGACTAGCCGACAATGAGCAGTTCTTC,CASRPGLADNEQFF
TRBJ2-3,TRBV10-1,TRBD1,NA,TGCGCCAGCAGGGGGACAGGGGGCAATGATACGCAGTATTTT,CASRGTGGNDTQYF
TRBJ1-1,TRBV5-5,NA,NA,TGTGCCAGCAGCTTATCAGGTTTGAACACTGAAGCTTTCTTT,CASSLSGLNTEAFF
TRBJ2-1,TRBV11-1,TRBD2,once,TGTGCCAGCAGCACCCGGGGACTAGGATCCTACAATGAGCAGTTCTTC,CASSTRGLGSYNEQFF
TRBJ2-4,TRBV5-4,NA,NA,TGTGCCAGCAGCCAAACGCTAGGGGCAGCCAAAAACATTCAGTACTTC,CASSQTLGAAKNIQYF
TRBJ1-3,TRBV29-1,TRBD1,NA,TGCAGCGTTGCGGAGACAGGGGGCGTAGGAAACACCATATATTTT,CSVAETGGVGNTIYF
TRBJ1-5,TRBV7-2,NA,NA,TGTGCCAGCAAAGGAGGGTATAGCAATCAGCCCCAGCATTTT,CASKGGYSNQPQHF
TRBJ2-7,TRBV18,TRBD2,NA,TGTGCCAGCTCACCCTCCGAGGCTAGCGGGATGGGAAAGTACTTC,CASSPSEASGMGKYF
TRBJ1-1,TRBV19,NA,NA,TGTGCCACCCAAAACGGCGCGAGGACTGAAGCTTTCTTT,CATQNGARTEAFF
TRBJ2-7,TRBV27,NA,NA,TGTGCCAGCAGTTTTAATTCTTACGAGCAGTACTTC,CASSFNSYEQYF
TRBJ1-3,TRBV7-9,TRBD1,NA,TGTGCCAGCAGATGGACAGGAGGAAACACCATATATTTT,CASRWTGGNTIYF
TRBJ2-5,TRBV27,TRBD2,NA,TGTGCCAGCGGACCACTAGCGGGTGTCCAAGAGACCCAGTACTTC,CASGPLAGVQETQYF